One sample yielded the 5 T cell receptor beta chains listed below, sequenced in a study of beta chain features in type 1 diabetes. No antigen is known for these receptors. Sequencing targeted expressed TCRB transcripts, as all isolated RNA had been reverse transcribed. Assay: immunoSEQ multiplex PCR; the TCRdb copy retains only in-frame clones and omits some. The sample yields around 710,000 clones, 9.5% to 15% seen once. Study-level findings and limits: Shorter TCRB CDR3s, moderately but significantly so, were found in Type 1 diabetes patients in all four CD4+ subsets.

The sequenced sample was naive CD4+ T cells from blood. These receptors originate from a man younger than 45 with type 1 diabetes.

The V gene is TRBV7-6, the J gene TRBJ2-1; 12 bases map to TRBD1. V was clipped by 4 bases and J by 6 bases; unmatched bases: 10. CDR3 size: 17 residues. Germline V gene data show CDR1 as SGHVS and CDR2 as FNYEAQ. CDR3 sequence reads: CASSSLPPGQGANEQFF. CDR3 nucleotide sequence: TGTGCCAGCAGCTCCTTGCCCCCGGGACAGGGGGCCAATGAGCAGTTCTTC.

This clone was observed a few times. CDR3 DNA sequence: TGTGCCAGCAGCCAAGTGACGGTGGCAGGCGGCACTGAAGCTTTCTTT. It specifies CASSQVTVAGGTEAFF. The chain is built from TRBV4-2 and TRBJ1-1, with D hard to call. This CDR3 comprises 16 residues. V lost 1 base and J lost 4, with 16 bases in between. Germline CDR1 LGHNA, CDR2 YNFKEQ.

This clone has just a few counts. V gene TRBV29-1 combines with J gene TRBJ2-2; TRBD2 might be the D (5 bases). The germline V and J ends were trimmed by 5 bases and 4 bases, with 14 bases remaining between them. The germline V gene has CDR1 SQVTM and CDR2 ANQGSEA. The CDR3 extends over 14 amino acids. The DNA of the CDR3 is TGCAGCGTTCGGGATCTAGCCGTCACCGGGGAGCTGTTTTTT. Translated, it gives CSVRDLAVTGELFF.

This clone was counted a few times. The chain links TRBV7-9 to TRBJ1-6, with 7 bases matching TRBD1. Germline CDR1 reads SEHNR; CDR2 reads FQNEAQ (reference sequence). The CDR3 loop spans 15 amino acids. V was pared by 3 bases and J by 9 bases, with 8 bases of the junction left unmatched. The CDR3: CASSFGDRDSSPLHF. CDR3 sequence (DNA): TGTGCCAGCAGCTTTGGCGACAGGGACAGTTCACCCCTCCACTTT.

The chain links TRBV28 to TRBJ2-7, with D possibly being TRBD1 (5 bases). Per the germline V gene, CDR1 is MDHEN and CDR2 is SYDVKM. The CDR3 is 13 amino acids. Trimming took 4 bases from V and 8 from J, leaving 15 bases between them. The CDR3 sequence is CASSSTLLGQQYF. In DNA, the CDR3 is TGTGCCAGCAGTTCCACCCTATTGGGGCAGCAGTACTTC.